The 14 T cell receptor beta chains reported below all come from one sample, sequenced in a study of human T cells and chemical hapten exposure. Total RNA came from unfractionated whole blood. TCRdb recomputed calls from the 5' RACE reads with MiXCR, one row per CDR3 protein. The table shows about 140,000 distinct CDR3 sequences, with about 4.3% occurring only once. The source is a female donor in good health.

This clonotype was found many times. The rearrangement links TRBV7-9 to TRBJ2-4; D could derive from TRBD1 or TRBD2 (7 bases each). V lost 5 bases, J lost 8 bases, and 22 bases lay in between. The CDR3 has 16 residues. CDR1 and CDR2 (germline): SEHNR, FQNEAQ (reference sequence). CDR3 DNA: TGTGCCAGCAGCCCAGGACAGGCAGTAACTAGCGACATTCAGTACTTC. Its translation: CASSPGQAVTSDIQYF. The full variable domain, in which reference TRBV7-9 and TRBJ2-4 provide the parts outside the CDR3, is DTGVSQNPRHKITKRGQNVTFRCDPISEHNRLYWYRQTLGQGPEFLTYFQNEAQLEKSRLLSDRFSAERPKGSFSTLEIQRTEQGDSAMYLCASSPGQAVTSDIQYFGAGTRLSVL.

This clonotype was counted many times. This chain connects TRBV5-1 to TRBJ2-3; D unclear. In germline, CDR1 is SGHRS, CDR2 YFSETQ. The CDR3 loop spans 16 amino acids. Trimming removed 2 bases at V and 6 bases at J, with 19 bases between. The CDR3 DNA sequence: TGCGCCAGCAGCTTATCTATGACATCAAGGGCCGATACGCAGTATTTT. The encoded protein is CASSLSMTSRADTQYF.

The chain has TRBV6-6 and TRBJ1-5; 8 nucleotides line up with TRBD1. CDR1 MNHNY and CDR2 SVGAGI come from the germline V gene (reference sequence). The CDR3 length is 17 residues. V shed 6 bases, J shed 2 bases, and the junction held 12 bases outside the gene matches. The CDR3 nucleotides read TGTGCCAGCAGACAACAATTGGACAGGGTTCGCAATCAGCCCCAGCATTTT. Translated: CASRQQLDRVRNQPQHF.

At least ten counts were recorded for this clonotype. V and J are TRBV7-9 and TRBJ2-7; 11 bases are shared with TRBD2. Germline CDR1 and CDR2: SEHNR and FQNEAQ (reference sequence). Trimming at V came to 5 bases and at J to 0 bases, leaving 9 bases not matched to a gene. The length of the CDR3 is 17 residues. The DNA of the CDR3 is TGTGCCAGCAGCGAACCGACTAGCGGGGACCACTCCTACGAGCAGTACTTC. Residues: CASSEPTSGDHSYEQYF.

This clonotype was seen at least ten times. V is TRBV6-2 or TRBV6-3 and J is TRBJ1-5, with D tentatively TRBD1 (6 bases). Germline values: CDR1 MNHEY, CDR2 SVGEGT. This CDR3 spans 15 amino acids. Trimming took 5 bases from V and 0 from J, leaving 11 bases between them. CDR3 in DNA: TGTGCCAGCAGTGTGGCAGGGGATAGCAATCAGCCCCAGCATTTT. Encoded protein: CASSVAGDSNQPQHF.

This clonotype was observed many times. The chain links TRBV12-3 or TRBV12-4 to TRBJ2-3; no clear D. Trimming pared 5 bases from V and 5 bases from J, leaving 11 bases between. This CDR3 has 13 amino acids. CDR3 DNA sequence: TGTGCCAGCAGTGGACGGGTACAAGATACGCAGTATTTT. Its translation is CASSGRVQDTQYF.

This clonotype was seen ten or more times. The gene calls are TRBV12-3 or TRBV12-4 and TRBJ1-5; D gene ambiguous. V lost 3 bases, J lost 2 bases, and 11 bases lay in between. The CDR3 loop spans 15 amino acids. The CDR3: CASSFGNHRNQPQHF. CDR3 bases: TGTGCCAGCAGTTTCGGCAACCATCGCAATCAGCCCCAGCATTTT.

This clonotype was found many times. The V gene is TRBV5-1, the J gene TRBJ1-1; 7 nucleotides match TRBD1. CDR1 and CDR2 (germline): SGHRS, YFSETQ. The CDR3 is 15 amino acids. With V trimmed by 2 bases and J by 3 bases, 7 bases remained unmatched. The CDR3 region has the DNA TGCGCCAGCAGCTTTCAGGGGGTCGGGGACACTGAAGCTTTCTTT. Amino acids: CASSFQGVGDTEAFF. The full variable domain, rest sourced from reference TRBV5-1 and TRBJ1-1, is KAGVTQTPRYLIKTRGQQVTLSCSPISGHRSVSWYQQTPGQGLQFLFEYFSETQRNKGNFPGRFSGRQFSNSRSEMNVSTLELGDSALYLCASSFQGVGDTEAFFGQGTRLTVV.

At least ten counts were recorded for this clonotype. This rearrangement joins TRBV7-2 to TRBJ1-5; 10 bases align to TRBD1. The V and J ends lost 5 bases and 4 bases, in that order; junction bases with no gene match: 5. The CDR3 loop spans 15 amino acids. The V gene's germline CDR1 is SGHTA and CDR2 FQGNSA. This CDR3 is CASSRWTGGNQPQHF. The CDR3 nucleotides read TGTGCCAGCAGCCGTTGGACAGGGGGAAATCAGCCCCAGCATTTT.

This CDR3 is CSVEARDTDTQYF. The CDR3, as DNA: TGCAGCGTTGAGGCAAGAGATACAGATACGCAGTATTTT. The chain couples TRBV29-1 to TRBJ2-3; D not resolved. Looked up from germline, CDR1 is SQVTM and CDR2 is ANQGSEA. Trimming removed 3 bases from V and 3 bases from J, with 10 bases in between. This CDR3 region has 13 residues.

This clonotype was seen repeatedly, ten times or more. The chain combines TRBV5-1 with TRBJ2-3; D may be TRBD2 (7 bases). The CDR3 runs 16 residues. Deletions cut 0 bases from V and 4 bases from J, with 15 bases between. Looked up from germline, CDR1 is SGHRS and CDR2 is YFSETQ. The CDR3 reads CASSLAGGPLADTQYF. CDR3 DNA sequence: TGCGCCAGCAGCTTGGCGGGGGGCCCCTTGGCAGATACGCAGTATTTT.

This clonotype was recorded at least ten times. V is TRBV4-1 and J is TRBJ1-1; D is undetermined. Trimming removed 2 bases from V and 8 bases from J, with 12 bases in between. Germline loops: CDR1 MGHRA, CDR2 YSYEKL. The CDR3 runs to 13 residues. The CDR3 nucleotides read TGCGCCAGCAGCCAATCTGGGTATCAGGAAGCTTTCTTT. It is translated as CASSQSGYQEAFF.

The table lists this clonotype with many counts. The gene calls are TRBV20-1 and TRBJ1-2; D remains ambiguous. Germline CDR1 and CDR2: DFQATT and SNEGSKA (reference sequence). The CDR3 sequence is 12 residues long. Trimming left V 3 bases short and J 2 bases short, with 7 bases between. CDR3 sequence reads: CSASPPNYGYTF. The CDR3 DNA follows: TGCAGTGCTAGTCCGCCGAACTATGGCTACACCTTC.

The rearrangement joins TRBV29-1 to TRBJ2-3, with D unclear. Germline V lookup: CDR1 SQVTM, CDR2 ANQGSEA. V was shortened by 3 bases and J by 2 bases, with 6 bases between the two germline ends. The CDR3 loop spans 12 amino acids. CDR3 nucleotide sequence: TGCAGCGTTGAGAAGGACACAGATACGCAGTATTTT. Translating it yields CSVEKDTDTQYF.